This T cell receptor beta chain comes out of a study of OX40 agonist ivuxolimab in advanced cancers. Study-wide points: Low clonal expansion, among the lowest seen, marked partial responders at 0.1-3.0 mg/kg. Averaged across samples, CD8+ T cells carried more expanded clones than CD4+ did.

This CDR3 is 15 amino acids long. V trimming: 1 base; J trimming: 2 bases; junction bases outside the gene matches: 0. The germline gives CDR1 SGHAT, CDR2 FQNNGV. Baseline, cycle 4 day 1, and cycle 7 day 1 were the blood sampling points. Libraries were prepared by immunoSEQ multiplex PCR; TCRdb keeps only in-frame clonotypes and omits some of them. The repertoire includes around 38,000 clones, about 78% of them detected once, and over 10% sits in the top ten. Details on this clone: Its antigen is unidentified.

This material consisted of CD4+ or CD8+ T cells sorted from blood, taken in a trial of the OX40 agonist ivuxolimab. The rearrangement joins TRBV11-2 to TRBJ2-1, with 9 nucleotides matching TRBD1. The clonotype comes from an adult with an advanced solid tumor such as melanoma, head and neck, liver or kidney cancer. As DNA, the CDR3 is TGTGCCAGCAGCTTAGGGACAGGGGCCTACAATGAGCAGTTCTTC. As protein: CASSLGTGAYNEQFF.